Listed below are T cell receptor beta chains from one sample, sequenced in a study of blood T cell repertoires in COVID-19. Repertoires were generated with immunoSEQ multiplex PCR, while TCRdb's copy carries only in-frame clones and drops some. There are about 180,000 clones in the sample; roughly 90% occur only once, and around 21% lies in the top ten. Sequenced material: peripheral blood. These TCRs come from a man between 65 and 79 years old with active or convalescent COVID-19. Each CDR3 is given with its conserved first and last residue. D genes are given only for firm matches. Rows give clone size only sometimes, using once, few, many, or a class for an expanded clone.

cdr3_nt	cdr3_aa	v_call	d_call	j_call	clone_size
TGCAGTGCACCAGACAAATTTGAAGCTTTCTTT	CSAPDKFEAFF	TRBV20-1	.	TRBJ1-1	.
TGTGCCAGCAGCCCAGGGGGGACAGGGGGCCGGGGAGAGCAGTTCTTC	CASSPGGTGGRGEQFF	TRBV11-3	TRBD1	TRBJ2-1	.
TGTGCCAGCAGCCCTAGACCGAGCGGGGGGAGCAGAAGGGAGCTGTTTTTT	CASSPRPSGGSRRELFF	TRBV7-2	TRBD2	TRBJ2-2	once
TGTGCCTGGAGTTTAGGGGCGGGCAATCAGCCCCAGCATTTT	CAWSLGAGNQPQHF	TRBV30	.	TRBJ1-5	.
TGTGCCACCAGTGATGAGGACAGGGGCAACTATGGCTACACCTTC	CATSDEDRGNYGYTF	TRBV24-1	TRBD1	TRBJ1-2	.
TGTGCCAGCAGCTTAACAGGGTACATGAACACTGAAGCTTTCTTT	CASSLTGYMNTEAFF	TRBV7-2	.	TRBJ1-1	.
TGCAGCGTGGCCGCTGGGACAGCCTCCTACGAGCAGTACTTC	CSVAAGTASYEQYF	TRBV29-1	TRBD1	TRBJ2-7	.
TGTGCCAGCAGCTCTACAGGGCGTCGGCTTGGAAACACCATATATTTT	CASSSTGRRLGNTIYF	TRBV5-4	.	TRBJ1-3	.
TGCGCCAGCAGCTTGGCCCGGGGGGCGGACGGAGAAGAGACCCAGTACTTC	CASSLARGADGEETQYF	TRBV5-1	.	TRBJ2-5	.
TGCGCCAGCAGCCCGGGGACTAGCGGGAGGGAGACCCAGTACTTC	CASSPGTSGRETQYF	TRBV4-1	TRBD2	TRBJ2-5	.
TGCAGCATTGTGGGTAGGGGGGGTAATGAGCAGTTCTTC	CSIVGRGGNEQFF	TRBV29-1	.	TRBJ2-1	.
TGTGCCAGCAGCGTCCCCAGACAGGGGGCAATGAACACTGAAGCTTTCTTT	CASSVPRQGAMNTEAFF	TRBV7-9	TRBD1	TRBJ1-1	.
TGTGCCAGTAGTCTAGCGACAGGGAACACTGAAGCTTTCTTT	CASSLATGNTEAFF	TRBV19	.	TRBJ1-1	.
TGCGCCAGCAGCCAAAAAATCGACAGGGACAATCAGCCCCAGCATTTT	CASSQKIDRDNQPQHF	TRBV4-3	TRBD1	TRBJ1-5	.
TGTGCCTGGAGACGCAATCACAGGGGGAATGAAAAACTGTTTTTT	CAWRRNHRGNEKLFF	TRBV30	TRBD1	TRBJ1-4	.
TGTGCCAGCAGCCAAGATCCCCTCAGCAATCAGCCCCAGCATTTT	CASSQDPLSNQPQHF	TRBV3-1/TRBV3-2	.	TRBJ1-5	.
TGTGCCAGCAGTAGGCGGGGCGCCTATAATTCACCCCTCCACTTT	CASSRRGAYNSPLHF	TRBV6-5	.	TRBJ1-6	.
TGCGCCAGCAGCCAGACACTAGCGGGAGACAATGAGCAGTTCTTC	CASSQTLAGDNEQFF	TRBV4-3	TRBD2	TRBJ2-1	.
TGCAGCGTCTCCCAGCTAGCGGGAGGGCCAGATACGCAGTATTTT	CSVSQLAGGPDTQYF	TRBV29-1	TRBD2	TRBJ2-3	.
TGCGCCAGCAGCCATACAGGAAACTACAATGAGCAGTTCTTC	CASSHTGNYNEQFF	TRBV4-1	.	TRBJ2-1	.
TGCGCCAGCAGCTCGCAGGGAGGGGAGACCCAGTACTTC	CASSSQGGETQYF	TRBV5-1	TRBD2	TRBJ2-5	.
TGTGCCAGCAGCGTTCAGGGGGCTCTTATGTATGGCTACACCTTC	CASSVQGALMYGYTF	TRBV9	TRBD1	TRBJ1-2	.
TGCGCCAGCAGATCGGACACGATCTATGGCTACACCTTC	CASRSDTIYGYTF	TRBV5-1	.	TRBJ1-2	once
TGCGCCAGCAGCCATGTTACAGGGGGCAGGAACACTGAAGCTTTCTTT	CASSHVTGGRNTEAFF	TRBV4-3	TRBD1	TRBJ1-1	.
TGTGCCAGCAGTATGCGACAGATGAACACTGAAGCTTTCTTT	CASSMRQMNTEAFF	TRBV27	.	TRBJ1-1	.
TGTGCCAGCAGCGTAGTAGGGACAGGGACAGATACGCAGTATTTT	CASSVVGTGTDTQYF	TRBV9	TRBD1	TRBJ2-3	.
TGTGCCAGCAGCCTCCTGGCCTCCGGGAATGAAAAACTGTTTTTT	CASSLLASGNEKLFF	TRBV14	.	TRBJ1-4	.
TGTGCCAGCAGCTTCGACAGTAACTATGGCTACACCTTC	CASSFDSNYGYTF	TRBV7-9	.	TRBJ1-2	.
TGTGCCAGCAGCTTAGGCTCCAGGTGGAACACTGAAGCTTTCTTT	CASSLGSRWNTEAFF	TRBV7-2	.	TRBJ1-1	.
TGTGCCAGCAGTTTATCGCTAGCCGGGGCCGGGGAGCTGTTTTTT	CASSLSLAGAGELFF	TRBV27	.	TRBJ2-2	.
TGTGCCAGCAGCTCTGGACAGAGCTATGGCTACACCTTC	CASSSGQSYGYTF	TRBV5-8	.	TRBJ1-2	.
TGTGCCAGCAGCTTAGATCTAGCGGCGGGACAAAATGAGCAGTTCTTC	CASSLDLAAGQNEQFF	TRBV11-2	.	TRBJ2-1	.
TGTGCCAGCAGCCCCGGACTCGGGGGGGGGAGCTCCTACGAGCAGTACTTC	CASSPGLGGGSSYEQYF	TRBV7-2	TRBD2	TRBJ2-7	.
TGTGCCAGCAGTCTTTCAAAACTGACAGGGATCACATCTGGGGCCAACGTCCTGACTTTC	CASSLSKLTGITSGANVLTF	TRBV6-6	TRBD1	TRBJ2-6	.
TGCGCCAGCAGCTTGGACGCTAGCGGGATTTACAATGAGCAGTTCTTC	CASSLDASGIYNEQFF	TRBV5-1	TRBD2	TRBJ2-1	.
TGCGCCAGCAGCTTGGGCGGTTTCAGATATGGCTACACCTTC	CASSLGGFRYGYTF	TRBV5-1	.	TRBJ1-2	.
TGCGCCAGCAGCCCTAGCGGGAGGCCCCATACGCAGTATTTT	CASSPSGRPHTQYF	TRBV4-1	TRBD2	TRBJ2-3	.
TGTGCCAGCAGTTTCGGAGGGAACACTGAAGCTTTCTTT	CASSFGGNTEAFF	TRBV12-3/TRBV12-4	.	TRBJ1-1	.
TGTGCCAGCAGCAGATTAGACAGGGAACAGCCCCAGCATTTT	CASSRLDREQPQHF	TRBV6-5	TRBD1	TRBJ1-5	once
TGTGCCATCAGCGACCCGGGACAAAGCTCCTACGAGCAGTACTTC	CAISDPGQSSYEQYF	TRBV10-3	.	TRBJ2-7	once
TGTGCCAGTAGTAGCCCGTTTCTAAGCGGGCCTAGCACAGATACGCAGTATTTT	CASSSPFLSGPSTDTQYF	TRBV19	.	TRBJ2-3	.
TGTGCCAGCAGTTCGACAGGGTTTGGGGATTCACCCCTCCACTTT	CASSSTGFGDSPLHF	TRBV28	TRBD1	TRBJ1-6	.
TGTGCCATCAAACACGGGGCGGCAAAAGGGGGTTTGAACACTGAAGCTTTCTTT	CAIKHGAAKGGLNTEAFF	TRBV10-3	.	TRBJ1-1	.
TGTGCCAGCTCACAGGACGGGGATCAGCCCCAGCATTTT	CASSQDGDQPQHF	TRBV18	.	TRBJ1-5	.
TGTGCCACCAGCAGGAGCATAATCCCGCAGCCCCAGCATTTT	CATSRSIIPQPQHF	TRBV15	.	TRBJ1-5	.
TGTGCCAGCAAGCCCGGGGGACCGTCCTACTATGGCTACACCTTC	CASKPGGPSYYGYTF	TRBV7-9	.	TRBJ1-2	.
TGTGCCAGCAGCTTATCCAGCCAAGAGACCCAGTACTTC	CASSLSSQETQYF	TRBV11-3	.	TRBJ2-5	.
TGTGCCAGCTCACCAGGGGGAATGCAGGGAGGCTATGGCTACACCTTC	CASSPGGMQGGYGYTF	TRBV18	.	TRBJ1-2	once
TGCGCCAGCAAGGGAGGCCAGGGGGAGACTGAAGCTTTCTTT	CASKGGQGETEAFF	TRBV5-1	TRBD1	TRBJ1-1	.
TGTGCCAGCTCATCTAGGGGACAGGTCAGCTCCTACGAGCAGTACTTC	CASSSRGQVSSYEQYF	TRBV18	TRBD1	TRBJ2-7	.
TGTGCCAGTAAACAGGGGATTCATGAAAAACTGTTTTTT	CASKQGIHEKLFF	TRBV6-5	TRBD1	TRBJ1-4	.
TGTGCCAGCTCACCCAACAGGGAGCAGAACACTGAAGCTTTCTTT	CASSPNREQNTEAFF	TRBV18	.	TRBJ1-1	.
TGTGCCAGCAGCTTAGATGGCTCCGGGAGACTGTTTTTT	CASSLDGSGRLFF	TRBV7-9	.	TRBJ1-4	.